This T cell receptor (beta chain) originates from a study of cytomegalovirus exposure and HLA in healthy donors. The PCR contained 60 Vbeta and 13 Jbeta primers. Libraries were prepared by immunoSEQ multiplex PCR; TCRdb keeps only in-frame clonotypes and omits some of them. The sample yields some 150,000 clones, 79% seen once. The J segment lost 0 bases and the V segment lost 6 bases, leaving 3 bases of the junction unmatched. CDR3 length: 14 residues. Germline CDR1 MGHRA, CDR2 YSYEKL. Study conclusions and caveats: It was about 150 TCR beta chains that were listed as cytomegalovirus-associated. A link between a missense DCLRE1C variant and TCR beta V- and J-gene trimming emerged from a later analysis.

A remark on this clone: Antigen specificity is unknown.

The rearrangement joins TRBV4-1 to TRBJ2-3; 7 bases are a match to TRBD2. The origin of this receptor is a man in his forties or fifties in good health and CMV-seronegative. The sample consisted of PBMCs. CDR3 sequence: CASRGGLSTDTQYF. CDR3 nucleotides: TGCGCCAGCAGGGGAGGGCTGAGCACAGATACGCAGTATTTT.